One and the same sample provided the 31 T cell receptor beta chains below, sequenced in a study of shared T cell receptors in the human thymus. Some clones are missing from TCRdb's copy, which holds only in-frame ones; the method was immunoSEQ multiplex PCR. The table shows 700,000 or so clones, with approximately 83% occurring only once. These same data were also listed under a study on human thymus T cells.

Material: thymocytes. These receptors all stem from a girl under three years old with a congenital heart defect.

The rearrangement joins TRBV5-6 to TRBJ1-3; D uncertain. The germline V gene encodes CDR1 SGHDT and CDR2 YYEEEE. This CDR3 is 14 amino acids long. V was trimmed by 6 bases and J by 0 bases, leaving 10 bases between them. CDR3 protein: CASKRDSSGNTIYF. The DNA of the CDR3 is TGTGCCAGCAAGCGGGATAGCTCTGGAAACACCATATATTTT.

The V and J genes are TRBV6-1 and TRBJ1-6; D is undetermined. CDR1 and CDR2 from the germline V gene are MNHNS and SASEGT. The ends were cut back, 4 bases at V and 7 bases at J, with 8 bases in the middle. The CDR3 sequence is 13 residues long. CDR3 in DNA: TGTGCCAGCAGTGGGGCAGCCAATTCACCCCTCCACTTT. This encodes CASSGAANSPLHF.

The CDR3 DNA follows: TGCGCCAGCAGCCTCTCGACAGGGGTCTACGAGCAGTACTTC. Its translation: CASSLSTGVYEQYF. This chain joins TRBV4-1 and TRBJ2-7, with 8 bases aligning to TRBD1. Germline CDR1 and CDR2: MGHRA and YSYEKL. CDR3 length: 14 residues. Unmatched junction bases numbered 5, after V lost 4 bases and J lost 3 bases.

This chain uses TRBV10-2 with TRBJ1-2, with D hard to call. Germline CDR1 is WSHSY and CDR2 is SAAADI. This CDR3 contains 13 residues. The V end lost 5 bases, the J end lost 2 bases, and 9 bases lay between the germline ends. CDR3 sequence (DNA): TGCGCCAGCAGTTTTACAGACAACTATGGCTACACCTTC. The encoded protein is CASSFTDNYGYTF.

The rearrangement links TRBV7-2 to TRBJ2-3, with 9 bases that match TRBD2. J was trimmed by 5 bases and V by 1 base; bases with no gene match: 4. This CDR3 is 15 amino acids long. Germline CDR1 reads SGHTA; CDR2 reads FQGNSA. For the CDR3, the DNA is TGTGCCAGCAGCTTAGTAGCGGGGGCGGGAGATACGCAGTATTTT. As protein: CASSLVAGAGDTQYF. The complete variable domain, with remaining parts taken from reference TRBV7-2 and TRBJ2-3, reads GAGVSQSPSNKVTEKGKDVELRCDPISGHTALYWYRQSLGQGLEFLIYFQGNSAPDKSGLPSDRFSAERTGGSVSTLTIQRTQQEDSAVYLCASSLVAGAGDTQYFGPGTRLTVL.

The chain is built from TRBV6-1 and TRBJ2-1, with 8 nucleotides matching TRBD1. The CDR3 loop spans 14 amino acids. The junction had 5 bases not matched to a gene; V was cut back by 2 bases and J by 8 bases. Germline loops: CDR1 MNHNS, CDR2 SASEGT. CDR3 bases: TGTGCCAGCAGTGAAAATACAGGGGGTCATGAGCAGTTCTTC. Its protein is CASSENTGGHEQFF.

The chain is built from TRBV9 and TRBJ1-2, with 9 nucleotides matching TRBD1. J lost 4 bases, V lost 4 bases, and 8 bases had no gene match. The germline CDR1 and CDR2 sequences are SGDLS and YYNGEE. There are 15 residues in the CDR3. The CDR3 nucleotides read TGTGCCAGCAGCACTTGGGGACAGGGCGGCTATGGCTACACCTTC. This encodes CASSTWGQGGYGYTF.

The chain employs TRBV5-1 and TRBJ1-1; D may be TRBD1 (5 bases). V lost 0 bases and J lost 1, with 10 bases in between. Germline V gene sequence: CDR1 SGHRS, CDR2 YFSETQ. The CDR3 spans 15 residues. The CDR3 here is CASSLGTGGNTEAFF. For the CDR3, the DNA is TGCGCCAGCAGCTTGGGGACGGGGGGGAACACTGAAGCTTTCTTT.

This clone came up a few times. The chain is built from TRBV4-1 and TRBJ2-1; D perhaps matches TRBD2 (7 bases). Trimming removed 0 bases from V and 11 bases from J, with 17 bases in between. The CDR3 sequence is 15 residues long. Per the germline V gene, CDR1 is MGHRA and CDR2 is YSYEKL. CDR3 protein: CASSQDGGRGGKQFF. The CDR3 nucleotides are TGCGCCAGCAGCCAAGATGGGGGCCGGGGAGGGAAGCAGTTCTTC.

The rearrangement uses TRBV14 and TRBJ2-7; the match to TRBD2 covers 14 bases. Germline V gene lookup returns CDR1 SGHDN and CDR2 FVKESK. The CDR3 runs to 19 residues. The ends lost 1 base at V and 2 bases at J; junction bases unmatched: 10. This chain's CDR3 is CASSQGTSGGPVGPYEQYF. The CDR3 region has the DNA TGTGCCAGCAGCCAAGGGACTAGCGGGGGGCCCGTGGGTCCCTACGAGCAGTACTTC.

The CDR3 reads CASRLQQGAGNSPLHF. The CDR3 DNA follows: TGTGCCAGTAGGTTACAACAGGGGGCAGGGAATTCACCCCTCCACTTT. V gene TRBV19 combines with J gene TRBJ1-6, with 9 bases lining up with TRBD1. This CDR3 is 16 amino acids long. Germline assignment: CDR1 LNHDA and CDR2 SQIVND (reference sequence). J was trimmed by 7 bases and V by 6 bases; bases with no gene match: 10.

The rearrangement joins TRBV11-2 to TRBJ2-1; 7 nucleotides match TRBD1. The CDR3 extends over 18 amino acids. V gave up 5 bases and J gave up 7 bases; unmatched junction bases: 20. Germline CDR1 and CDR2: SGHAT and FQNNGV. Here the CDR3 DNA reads TGTGCCAGCAGCGTAACCCCGGGATCTCTGAACAGGGGAAATGAGCAGTTCTTC. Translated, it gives CASSVTPGSLNRGNEQFF.

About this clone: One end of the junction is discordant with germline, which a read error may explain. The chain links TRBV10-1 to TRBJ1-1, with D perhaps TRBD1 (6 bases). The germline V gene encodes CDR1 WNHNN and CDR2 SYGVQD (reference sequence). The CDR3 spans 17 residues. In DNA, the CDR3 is TGCGCCGGCAGTGACAGGCCCGGCGGGGCCTTGAACACTGAAGCTTTCTTT. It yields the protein CAGSDRPGGALNTEAFF.

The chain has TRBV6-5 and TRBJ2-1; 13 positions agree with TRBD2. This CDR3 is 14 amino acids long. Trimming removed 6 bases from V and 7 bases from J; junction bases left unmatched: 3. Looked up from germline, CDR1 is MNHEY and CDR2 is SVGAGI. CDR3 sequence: CASRGLAGDNEQFF. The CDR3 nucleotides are TGTGCCAGCAGAGGACTAGCGGGGGATAATGAGCAGTTCTTC.

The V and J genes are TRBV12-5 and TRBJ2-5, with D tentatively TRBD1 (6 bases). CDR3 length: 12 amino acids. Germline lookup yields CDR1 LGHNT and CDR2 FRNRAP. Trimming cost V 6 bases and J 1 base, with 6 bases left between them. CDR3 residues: CASGRGQETQYF. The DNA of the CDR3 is TGTGCTAGTGGCAGGGGCCAAGAGACCCAGTACTTC.

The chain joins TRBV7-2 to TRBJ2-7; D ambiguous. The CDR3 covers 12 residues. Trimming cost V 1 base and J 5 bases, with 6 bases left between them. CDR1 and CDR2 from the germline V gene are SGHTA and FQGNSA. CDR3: CASSLVRHEQYF. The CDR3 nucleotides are TGTGCCAGCAGCTTAGTCAGGCACGAGCAGTACTTC. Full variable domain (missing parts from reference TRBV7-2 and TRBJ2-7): GAGVSQSPSNKVTEKGKDVELRCDPISGHTALYWYRQSLGQGLEFLIYFQGNSAPDKSGLPSDRFSAERTGGSVSTLTIQRTQQEDSAVYLCASSLVRHEQYFGPGTRLTVT.

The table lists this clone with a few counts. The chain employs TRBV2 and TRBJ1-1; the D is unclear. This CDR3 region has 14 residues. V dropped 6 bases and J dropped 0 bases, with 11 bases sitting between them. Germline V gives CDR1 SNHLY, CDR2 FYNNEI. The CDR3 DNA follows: TGTGCCAGCAGATTTTACGGGTTGAACACTGAAGCTTTCTTT. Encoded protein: CASRFYGLNTEAFF.

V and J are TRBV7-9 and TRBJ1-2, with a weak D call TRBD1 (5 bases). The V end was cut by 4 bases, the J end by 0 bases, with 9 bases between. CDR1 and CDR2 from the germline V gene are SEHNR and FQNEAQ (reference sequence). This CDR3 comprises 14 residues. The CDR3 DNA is TGTGCCAGCAGCTCCGGGGGGGCTAACTATGGCTACACCTTC. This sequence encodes CASSSGGANYGYTF.

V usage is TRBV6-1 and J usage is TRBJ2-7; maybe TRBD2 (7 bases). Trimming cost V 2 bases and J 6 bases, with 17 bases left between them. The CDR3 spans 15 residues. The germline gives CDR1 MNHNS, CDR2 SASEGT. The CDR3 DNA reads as TGTGCCAGCAGTGAATTAGGGGGGGGGCCCGGCGAGCAGTACTTC. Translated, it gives CASSELGGGPGEQYF.

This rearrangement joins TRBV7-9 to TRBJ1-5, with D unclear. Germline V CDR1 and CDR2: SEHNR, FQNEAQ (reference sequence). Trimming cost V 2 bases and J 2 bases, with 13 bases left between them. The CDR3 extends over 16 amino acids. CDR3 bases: TGTGCCAGCAGCTTAATGTCCCTATCGGGCAATCAGCCCCAGCATTTT. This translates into CASSLMSLSGNQPQHF.

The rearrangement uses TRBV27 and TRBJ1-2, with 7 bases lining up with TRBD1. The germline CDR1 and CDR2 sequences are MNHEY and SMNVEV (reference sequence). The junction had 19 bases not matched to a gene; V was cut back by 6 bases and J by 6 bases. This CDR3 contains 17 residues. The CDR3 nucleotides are TGTGCCAGCAGCCTGTCCTGGATAGGGGGCGATTTGGATGGCTACACCTTC. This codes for CASSLSWIGGDLDGYTF.

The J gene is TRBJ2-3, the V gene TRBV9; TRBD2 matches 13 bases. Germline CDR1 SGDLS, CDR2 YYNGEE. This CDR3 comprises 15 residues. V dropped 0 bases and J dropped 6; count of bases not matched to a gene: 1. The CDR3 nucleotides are TGTGCCAGCAGCGTAGGGACTAGCGGGGGTGATACGCAGTATTTT. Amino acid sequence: CASSVGTSGGDTQYF.

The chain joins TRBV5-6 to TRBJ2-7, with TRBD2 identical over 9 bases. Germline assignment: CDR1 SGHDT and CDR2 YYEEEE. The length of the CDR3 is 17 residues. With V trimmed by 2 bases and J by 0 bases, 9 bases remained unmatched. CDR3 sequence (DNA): TGTGCCAGCAGCTTAGGATATAGCGGGGGTCCCTCCTACGAGCAGTACTTC. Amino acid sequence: CASSLGYSGGPSYEQYF.

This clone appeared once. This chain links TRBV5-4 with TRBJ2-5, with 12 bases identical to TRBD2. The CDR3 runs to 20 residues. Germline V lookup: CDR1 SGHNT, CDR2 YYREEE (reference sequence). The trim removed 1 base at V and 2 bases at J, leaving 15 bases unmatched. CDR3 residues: CASSLSARLAGDPGQETQYF. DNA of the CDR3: TGTGCCAGCAGCTTGAGCGCCCGACTAGCGGGGGACCCGGGTCAAGAGACCCAGTACTTC.

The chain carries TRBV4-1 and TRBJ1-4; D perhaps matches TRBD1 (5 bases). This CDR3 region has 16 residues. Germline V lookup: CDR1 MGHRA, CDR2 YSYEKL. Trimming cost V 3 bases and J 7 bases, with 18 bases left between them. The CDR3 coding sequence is TGCGCCAGCAGCCACCCCCGGGGGAAGCAGACTGAAAAACTGTTTTTT. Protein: CASSHPRGKQTEKLFF.

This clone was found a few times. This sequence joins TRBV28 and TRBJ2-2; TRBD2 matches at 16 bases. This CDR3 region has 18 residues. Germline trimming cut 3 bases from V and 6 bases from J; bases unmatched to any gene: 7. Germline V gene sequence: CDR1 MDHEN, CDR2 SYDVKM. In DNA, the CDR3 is TGTGCCAGCAGTTTGGAGGGACTAGCGGGGGGGCTGTCCGGGGAGCTGTTTTTT. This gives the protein CASSLEGLAGGLSGELFF. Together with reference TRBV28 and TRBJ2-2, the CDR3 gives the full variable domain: DVKVTQSSRYLVKRTGEKVFLECVQDMDHENMFWYRQDPGLGLRLIYFSYDVKMKEKGDIPEGYSVSREKKERFSLILESASTNQTSMYLCASSLEGLAGGLSGELFFGEGSRLTVL.

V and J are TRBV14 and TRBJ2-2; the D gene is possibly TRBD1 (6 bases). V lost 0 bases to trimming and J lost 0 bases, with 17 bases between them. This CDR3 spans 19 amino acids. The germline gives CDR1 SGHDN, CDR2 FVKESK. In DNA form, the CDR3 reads TGTGCCAGCAGCCAAGAATACGGAGGAGACAGGCCGAACACCGGGGAGCTGTTTTTT. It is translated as CASSQEYGGDRPNTGELFF.

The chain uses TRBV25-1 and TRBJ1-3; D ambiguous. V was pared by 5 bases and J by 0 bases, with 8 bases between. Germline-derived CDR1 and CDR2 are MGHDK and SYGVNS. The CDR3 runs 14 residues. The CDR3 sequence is CASSMGGSGNTIYF. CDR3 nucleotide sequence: TGTGCCAGCAGTATGGGAGGCTCTGGAAACACCATATATTTT. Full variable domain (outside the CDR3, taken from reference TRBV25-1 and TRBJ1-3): EADIYQTPRYLVIGTGKKITLECSQTMGHDKMYWYQQDPGMELHLIHYSYGVNSTEKGDLSSESTVSRIRTEHFPLTLESARPSHTSQYLCASSMGGSGNTIYFGEGSWLTVV.

The CDR3 DNA follows: TGCAGCGCCTCTGGGGCCACTGAAGCTTTCTTT. This gives the protein CSASGATEAFF. The chain combines TRBV20-1 with TRBJ1-1, with TRBD1 as a possible D gene (5 bases). The germline CDR1 and CDR2 sequences are DFQATT and SNEGSKA (reference sequence). The CDR3 is 11 amino acids.

This CDR3 is CASSGADRRSSNQPQHF. The DNA of the CDR3 is TGTGCCAGCAGTGGGGCGGACAGGAGAAGTAGCAATCAGCCCCAGCATTTT. The chain couples TRBV6-1 to TRBJ1-5; TRBD1 aligns across 7 bases. V lost 4 bases to trimming and J lost 0 bases; unmatched junction nucleotides: 9. In germline, CDR1 is MNHNS, CDR2 SASEGT. The CDR3 totals 17 residues.

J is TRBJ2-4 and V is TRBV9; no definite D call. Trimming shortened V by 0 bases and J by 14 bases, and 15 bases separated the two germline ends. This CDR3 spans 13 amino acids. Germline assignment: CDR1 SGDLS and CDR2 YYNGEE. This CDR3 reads CASSVEISALKYF. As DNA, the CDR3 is TGTGCCAGCAGCGTAGAGATCAGCGCTCTGAAGTACTTC.